Listed below are T cell receptor beta chains from one sample, sequenced in a study of OX40 agonist ivuxolimab in advanced cancers. Repertoires were generated with immunoSEQ multiplex PCR, while TCRdb's copy carries only in-frame clones and drops some. The sample gives roughly 53,000 clones, roughly 84% of which show up once; 10% to 15% is in the top ten. Here the sequenced sample was CD4+ or CD8+ T cells sorted from blood, taken in a trial of the OX40 agonist ivuxolimab. The receptors shown here come from an adult with an advanced solid tumor such as melanoma, head and neck, liver or kidney cancer. CDR3s include the opening cysteine and the closing phenylalanine or tryptophan. Each record gives: V gene, J gene, D gene, clone size, CDR3 protein, CDR3 DNA. A D gene is named only where the DNA matches it firmly. Some rows mark clone size as missing; the rest say once, few, many or name a class of expanded clone.

v_call: TRBV2
j_call: TRBJ1-1
d_call: .
clone_size: .
cdr3_aa: CASSENPEPGAEAFF
cdr3_nt: TGTGCCAGCAGTGAAAACCCGGAGCCAGGTGCGGAAGCTTTCTTT

v_call: TRBV28
j_call: TRBJ1-1
d_call: .
clone_size: few
cdr3_aa: CASSHQGNPDTEAFF
cdr3_nt: TGTGCCAGCAGCCATCAAGGGAACCCTGACACTGAAGCTTTCTTT

v_call: TRBV19
j_call: TRBJ1-6
d_call: TRBD1
clone_size: once
cdr3_aa: CASGGQKINSPLHF
cdr3_nt: TGTGCCAGTGGGGGACAGAAGATTAATTCACCCCTCCACTTT

v_call: TRBV5-6
j_call: TRBJ1-2
d_call: .
clone_size: once
cdr3_aa: CASSLETGFDYGYTF
cdr3_nt: TGTGCCAGCAGCTTGGAGACGGGGTTCGACTATGGCTACACCTTC

v_call: TRBV7-6
j_call: TRBJ1-1
d_call: .
clone_size: medium-sized
cdr3_aa: CASSADLNTEAFF
cdr3_nt: TGTGCCAGCAGCGCGGACCTCAACACTGAAGCTTTCTTT

v_call: TRBV5-4
j_call: TRBJ1-1
d_call: TRBD1
clone_size: few
cdr3_aa: CASSLGGTGEAFF
cdr3_nt: TGTGCCAGCAGCTTAGGGGGGACAGGGGAAGCTTTCTTT

v_call: TRBV6-5
j_call: TRBJ2-7
d_call: .
clone_size: once
cdr3_aa: CASTPGWATYEQYF
cdr3_nt: TGTGCCAGCACCCCTGGCTGGGCTACCTACGAGCAGTACTTC

v_call: TRBV29-1
j_call: TRBJ1-1
d_call: TRBD1
clone_size: .
cdr3_aa: CSVDRGRRTFF
cdr3_nt: TGCAGCGTTGACAGGGGGCGCCGGACTTTCTTT

v_call: TRBV18
j_call: TRBJ1-5
d_call: .
clone_size: .
cdr3_aa: CASSTGAKFQPQHF
cdr3_nt: TGTGCCAGCTCAACGGGTGCTAAATTCCAGCCCCAGCATTTT

v_call: TRBV4-2
j_call: TRBJ2-6
d_call: .
clone_size: .
cdr3_aa: CASSPVWDTSGSGANVLTF
cdr3_nt: TGTGCCAGCAGCCCCGTTTGGGACACATCAGGCTCTGGGGCCAACGTCCTGACTTTC

v_call: TRBV30
j_call: TRBJ2-1
d_call: .
clone_size: few
cdr3_aa: CAWSVPVNEQFF
cdr3_nt: TGTGCCTGGAGTGTCCCCGTCAATGAGCAGTTCTTC

v_call: TRBV7-8
j_call: TRBJ1-1
d_call: TRBD1
clone_size: .
cdr3_aa: CASSLVQGAGTEAFF
cdr3_nt: TGTGCCAGCAGCTTAGTTCAGGGGGCAGGCACTGAAGCTTTCTTT

v_call: TRBV5-4
j_call: TRBJ2-1
d_call: TRBD2
clone_size: .
cdr3_aa: CASSLGLAGVSNEQFF
cdr3_nt: TGTGCCAGCAGCTTGGGACTAGCGGGAGTCAGCAATGAGCAGTTCTTC

v_call: TRBV2
j_call: TRBJ1-2
d_call: .
clone_size: medium-sized
cdr3_aa: CASSEAPRNYGYTF
cdr3_nt: TGTGCCAGCAGTGAAGCGCCCCGAAACTATGGCTACACCTTC

v_call: TRBV15
j_call: TRBJ1-3
d_call: TRBD1
clone_size: .
cdr3_aa: CATSRGQDSGNTIYF
cdr3_nt: TGTGCCACCAGCAGGGGACAGGACTCTGGAAACACCATATATTTT

v_call: TRBV6-6
j_call: TRBJ2-1
d_call: TRBD1
clone_size: .
cdr3_aa: CASESPGQDYNEQFF
cdr3_nt: TGTGCCAGCGAGTCACCGGGACAGGACTACAATGAGCAGTTCTTC

v_call: TRBV7-9
j_call: TRBJ2-1
d_call: TRBD2
clone_size: .
cdr3_aa: CASSPVTSGRSLF
cdr3_nt: TGTGCCAGCAGCCCGGTGACTAGCGGGAGGTCCCTCTTC

v_call: TRBV5-1
j_call: TRBJ2-2
d_call: TRBD2
clone_size: .
cdr3_aa: CASSYRLAGDTGELFF
cdr3_nt: TGCGCCAGCAGCTACAGACTAGCGGGGGACACCGGGGAGCTGTTTTTT

v_call: TRBV30
j_call: TRBJ1-3
d_call: .
clone_size: .
cdr3_aa: CAWSKRTWQAPRGNTIYF
cdr3_nt: TGTGCCTGGAGCAAGAGGACATGGCAAGCTCCACGAGGAAACACCATATATTTT

v_call: TRBV18
j_call: TRBJ2-3
d_call: .
clone_size: .
cdr3_aa: CASSPWTVGRGTDTQYF
cdr3_nt: TGTGCCAGCTCACCATGGACAGTAGGGAGAGGCACAGATACGCAGTATTTT

v_call: TRBV2
j_call: TRBJ1-5
d_call: .
clone_size: .
cdr3_aa: CASMAGSSNQPQHF
cdr3_nt: TGTGCCAGCATGGCAGGGTCAAGCAATCAGCCCCAGCATTTT

v_call: TRBV7-2
j_call: TRBJ2-1
d_call: TRBD2
clone_size: .
cdr3_aa: CASSLQSPGGPGEQFF
cdr3_nt: TGTGCCAGCAGCTTACAGTCCCCGGGAGGGCCTGGTGAGCAGTTCTTC

v_call: TRBV7-5
j_call: TRBJ2-1
d_call: .
clone_size: .
cdr3_aa: CVRSDPPVVLNEQFF
cdr3_nt: TGTGTCAGAAGCGACCCGCCGGTAGTCCTCAATGAGCAGTTCTTC

v_call: TRBV5-1
j_call: TRBJ1-6
d_call: .
clone_size: .
cdr3_aa: CASSLERALDSPLHF
cdr3_nt: TGCGCCAGCAGCTTGGAGAGGGCTTTAGATTCACCCCTCCACTTT

v_call: TRBV11-2
j_call: TRBJ2-5
d_call: .
clone_size: .
cdr3_aa: CASSRPPAGETQYF
cdr3_nt: TGTGCCAGCAGCCGTCCGCCGGCCGGGGAGACCCAGTACTTC

v_call: TRBV4-1
j_call: TRBJ1-1
d_call: TRBD1
clone_size: .
cdr3_aa: CASSQGQGHTEAFF
cdr3_nt: TGCGCCAGCAGCCAAGGACAGGGGCATACGGAAGCTTTCTTT

v_call: TRBV30
j_call: TRBJ1-6
d_call: .
clone_size: .
cdr3_aa: CAWSIGQYNSPLHF
cdr3_nt: TGTGCCTGGAGTATTGGACAGTATAATTCACCCCTCCACTTT

v_call: TRBV4-1
j_call: TRBJ1-3
d_call: TRBD1
clone_size: .
cdr3_aa: CASSQEKTGGNTIYF
cdr3_nt: TGCGCCAGCAGCCAAGAGAAGACAGGGGGAAACACCATATATTTT

v_call: TRBV7-2
j_call: TRBJ1-3
d_call: .
clone_size: .
cdr3_aa: CASSPGRGMAGNTIYF
cdr3_nt: TGTGCCAGCAGCCCAGGGCGGGGGATGGCTGGAAACACCATATATTTT

v_call: TRBV30
j_call: TRBJ1-5
d_call: TRBD1
clone_size: once
cdr3_aa: CAWGQGVNQPQHF
cdr3_nt: TGTGCCTGGGGACAGGGGGTCAATCAGCCCCAGCATTTT

v_call: TRBV2
j_call: TRBJ2-1
d_call: TRBD1
clone_size: .
cdr3_aa: CASSEGTGVPYNEQFF
cdr3_nt: TGTGCCAGCAGTGAGGGGACAGGTGTGCCCTACAATGAGCAGTTCTTC

v_call: TRBV6-6
j_call: TRBJ1-1
d_call: TRBD1
clone_size: once
cdr3_aa: CASQGAGGKNTEAFF
cdr3_nt: TGTGCCAGCCAAGGGGCAGGGGGCAAGAACACTGAAGCTTTCTTT

v_call: TRBV19
j_call: TRBJ2-7
d_call: TRBD1
clone_size: medium-sized
cdr3_aa: CASSTTSQGTEQYF
cdr3_nt: TGTGCCAGTAGTACGACGTCACAGGGGACCGAGCAGTACTTC

v_call: TRBV6-1
j_call: TRBJ2-1
d_call: TRBD2
clone_size: once
cdr3_aa: CASSAGRERHEQFF
cdr3_nt: TGTGCCAGCAGTGCAGGGCGGGAGAGGCATGAGCAGTTCTTC

v_call: TRBV6-5
j_call: TRBJ1-4
d_call: TRBD1
clone_size: .
cdr3_aa: CASSSRGGSEKLFF
cdr3_nt: TGTGCCAGCAGTTCCAGGGGGGGGAGTGAAAAACTGTTTTTT

v_call: TRBV19
j_call: TRBJ1-1
d_call: .
clone_size: .
cdr3_aa: CASSTGETEAFF
cdr3_nt: TGTGCCAGTAGTACAGGGGAAACTGAAGCTTTCTTT

v_call: TRBV6-1
j_call: TRBJ2-7
d_call: .
clone_size: .
cdr3_aa: CASSESGYEQYF
cdr3_nt: TGTGCCAGCAGTGAATCAGGCTACGAGCAGTACTTC

v_call: TRBV2
j_call: TRBJ1-1
d_call: .
clone_size: .
cdr3_aa: CASSIQRNTEAFF
cdr3_nt: TGTGCCAGCAGTATACAGAGGAACACTGAAGCTTTCTTT

v_call: TRBV6-1
j_call: TRBJ1-4
d_call: .
clone_size: .
cdr3_aa: CASSERDSLGEKLFF
cdr3_nt: TGTGCCAGCAGTGAAAGAGACAGTTTGGGTGAAAAACTGTTTTTT

v_call: TRBV2
j_call: TRBJ2-1
d_call: TRBD1
clone_size: .
cdr3_aa: CASSRDRGQKDEQFF
cdr3_nt: TGTGCCAGCTCACGAGACAGGGGGCAAAAGGACGAGCAGTTCTTC

v_call: TRBV4-2
j_call: TRBJ2-1
d_call: TRBD1
clone_size: .
cdr3_aa: CASSLDGTGLVNEQFF
cdr3_nt: TGTGCCAGCAGCCTTGACGGGACAGGGCTAGTCAATGAGCAGTTCTTC

v_call: TRBV11-2
j_call: TRBJ1-6
d_call: .
clone_size: few
cdr3_aa: CASARQVGNSPLHF
cdr3_nt: TGTGCCAGCGCCCGACAGGTGGGGAATTCACCCCTCCACTTT

v_call: TRBV7-9
j_call: TRBJ2-7
d_call: .
clone_size: .
cdr3_aa: CASSSHSQEPWEQYF
cdr3_nt: TGTGCCAGCAGCTCGCACTCTCAGGAGCCGTGGGAGCAGTACTTC

v_call: TRBV7-9
j_call: TRBJ2-3
d_call: TRBD1
clone_size: .
cdr3_aa: CASSLGQGVSDTQYF
cdr3_nt: TGTGCCAGCAGCTTGGGTCAGGGGGTCTCAGATACGCAGTATTTT

v_call: TRBV27
j_call: TRBJ1-1
d_call: .
clone_size: .
cdr3_aa: CASRDPGHRTEAFF
cdr3_nt: TGTGCCAGCAGGGACCCAGGCCACCGGACTGAAGCTTTCTTT

v_call: TRBV6-6
j_call: TRBJ1-2
d_call: TRBD1
clone_size: .
cdr3_aa: CASSTGGEAYGYTF
cdr3_nt: TGTGCCAGCAGTACAGGGGGCGAGGCCTATGGCTACACCTTC

v_call: TRBV7-2
j_call: TRBJ1-5
d_call: .
clone_size: .
cdr3_aa: CASSLGRTAGGNQPQHF
cdr3_nt: TGTGCCAGCAGCTTAGGAAGGACAGCGGGGGGCAATCAGCCCCAGCATTTT

v_call: TRBV19
j_call: TRBJ1-4
d_call: .
clone_size: .
cdr3_aa: CASNVLGKKLFF
cdr3_nt: TGTGCCAGTAACGTACTGGGGAAAAAACTGTTTTTT

v_call: TRBV5-1
j_call: TRBJ1-1
d_call: .
clone_size: .
cdr3_aa: CASSLSPVGGREAFF
cdr3_nt: TGCGCCAGCAGCTTGAGCCCGGTCGGGGGCCGAGAAGCTTTCTTT

v_call: TRBV6-1
j_call: TRBJ2-6
d_call: .
clone_size: .
cdr3_aa: CASSESTASGANVLTF
cdr3_nt: TGTGCCAGCAGTGAATCCACAGCCTCTGGGGCCAACGTCCTGACTTTC

v_call: TRBV2
j_call: TRBJ2-3
d_call: TRBD2
clone_size: .
cdr3_aa: CASKSGLAARTDTQYF
cdr3_nt: TGTGCCAGCAAATCAGGACTAGCGGCTCGCACAGATACGCAGTATTTT

v_call: TRBV30
j_call: TRBJ2-1
d_call: .
clone_size: .
cdr3_aa: CAWRWPAYNEQFF
cdr3_nt: TGTGCCTGGAGGTGGCCGGCCTACAATGAGCAGTTCTTC

v_call: TRBV18
j_call: TRBJ2-1
d_call: TRBD1
clone_size: .
cdr3_aa: CASSPLPGQGYNEQFF
cdr3_nt: TGTGCCAGCTCACCTCTACCTGGACAGGGCTATAATGAGCAGTTCTTC

v_call: TRBV6-6
j_call: TRBJ2-3
d_call: TRBD1
clone_size: .
cdr3_aa: CASSWGQGGTDTQYF
cdr3_nt: TGTGCCAGCAGCTGGGGACAGGGTGGAACAGATACGCAGTATTTT

v_call: TRBV7-9
j_call: TRBJ1-5
d_call: .
clone_size: .
cdr3_aa: CASSLSQPQHF
cdr3_nt: TGTGCCAGCAGCTTAAGTCAGCCCCAGCATTTT

v_call: TRBV18
j_call: TRBJ1-1
d_call: .
clone_size: .
cdr3_aa: CASSPITSSNTEAFF
cdr3_nt: TGTGCCAGCTCACCCATCACGTCCTCAAACACTGAAGCTTTCTTT

v_call: TRBV5-1
j_call: TRBJ2-5
d_call: TRBD1
clone_size: few
cdr3_aa: CASSRALTGTGSETQYF
cdr3_nt: TGCGCCAGCAGCCGCGCGCTTACCGGGACAGGGAGTGAGACCCAGTACTTC

v_call: TRBV6-6
j_call: TRBJ2-1
d_call: .
clone_size: .
cdr3_aa: CASSFKGGNEQFF
cdr3_nt: TGTGCCAGCAGCTTCAAAGGAGGCAATGAGCAGTTCTTC

v_call: TRBV28
j_call: TRBJ1-1
d_call: .
clone_size: once
cdr3_aa: CASSPGTAEAFF
cdr3_nt: TGTGCCAGCAGTCCCGGGACCGCTGAAGCTTTCTTT